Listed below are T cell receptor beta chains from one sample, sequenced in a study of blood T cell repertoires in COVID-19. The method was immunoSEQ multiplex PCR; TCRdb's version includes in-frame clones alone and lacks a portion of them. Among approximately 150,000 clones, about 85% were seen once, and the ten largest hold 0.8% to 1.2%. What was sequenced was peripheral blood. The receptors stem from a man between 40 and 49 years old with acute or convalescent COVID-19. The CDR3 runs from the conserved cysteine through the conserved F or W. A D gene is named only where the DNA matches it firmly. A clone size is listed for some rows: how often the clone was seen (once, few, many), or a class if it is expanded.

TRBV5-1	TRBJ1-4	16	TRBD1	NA	CASSLQGVRTNEKLFF	TGCGCCAGCAGCTTGCAGGGGGTTAGAACTAATGAAAAACTGTTTTTT
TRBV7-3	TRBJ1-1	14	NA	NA	CASSLRGLNTEAFF	TGTGCCAGCAGCTTAAGAGGGTTAAACACTGAAGCTTTCTTT
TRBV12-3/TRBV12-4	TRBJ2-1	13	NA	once	CASSLLLYNEQFF	TGTGCCAGCAGTTTACTCCTTTACAATGAGCAGTTCTTC
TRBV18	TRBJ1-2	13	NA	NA	CASSPRSTDGYTF	TGTGCCAGCTCACCTCGGTCAACGGATGGCTACACCTTC
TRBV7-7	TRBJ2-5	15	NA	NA	CASSLGKGYQETQYF	TGTGCTAGCAGCTTAGGGAAGGGGTATCAAGAGACCCAGTACTTC
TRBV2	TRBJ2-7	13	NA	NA	CASSFGRLYEQYF	TGTGCCAGCAGCTTTGGCAGACTCTACGAGCAGTACTTC
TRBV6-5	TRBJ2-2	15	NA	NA	CASSYSPGNTGELFF	TGTGCCAGCAGTTACTCTCCAGGCAACACCGGGGAGCTGTTTTTT
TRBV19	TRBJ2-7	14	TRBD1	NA	CASSRTGIYYEQYF	TGTGCCAGTAGCAGGACAGGGATTTACTACGAGCAGTACTTC
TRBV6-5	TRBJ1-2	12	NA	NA	CASSWRGYGYTF	TGTGCCAGCAGTTGGAGAGGGTATGGCTACACCTTC
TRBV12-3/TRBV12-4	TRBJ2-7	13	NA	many	CASSMGLEREQYF	TGTGCCAGCAGTATGGGACTGGAACGCGAGCAGTACTTC
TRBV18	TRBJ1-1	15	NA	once	CASSPQRDGSIEAFF	TGTGCCAGCTCACCACAGCGGGACGGTAGTATAGAAGCTTTCTTT
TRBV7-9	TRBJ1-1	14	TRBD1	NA	CASSSQGGITEAFF	TGTGCCAGCAGCTCTCAGGGGGGTATCACTGAAGCTTTCTTT
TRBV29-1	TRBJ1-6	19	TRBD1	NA	CSVDWTGRLFSSYNSPLHF	TGCAGCGTTGACTGGACAGGGCGCTTGTTTAGCTCCTATAATTCACCCCTCCACTTT
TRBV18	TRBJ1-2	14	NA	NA	CASSPSSGSYGYTF	TGTGCCAGCTCACCAAGCTCCGGGAGTTATGGCTACACCTTC
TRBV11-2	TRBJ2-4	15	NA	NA	CASSSTRLAKNIQYF	TGTGCCAGCAGCTCTACCAGACTAGCCAAAAACATTCAGTACTTC